The 32 T cell receptor beta chains listed next were all sequenced from one sample in a study of metastatic and nonmetastatic thyroid tumors. Patients had received no treatment of any kind before thyroid surgery. Using MiXCR, TCRdb re-called clones from the PCR reads. The profile shows 25,000 to 35,000 clones, 25% of them singletons. Sequencing input: blood. These receptors originate from a female donor with papillary thyroid cancer or a benign thyroid nodule (not recorded which). Some clones in this sample may be carry-over from other donors' samples.

The chain has TRBV5-1 and TRBJ1-2, with a possible D match to TRBD1 (5 bases). The CDR3 runs to 15 residues. The V end was cut by 4 bases, the J end by 8 bases, with 21 bases between. Germline V gene data show CDR1 as SGHRS and CDR2 as YFSETQ. In DNA, the CDR3 is TGCGCCAGCAGCCCGGATGGGGGACCCGGGTACGGCTACACCTTC. Translation gives CASSPDGGPGYGYTF. The full variable domain, with the rest looked up from reference TRBV5-1 and TRBJ1-2, is KAGVTQTPRYLIKTRGQQVTLSCSPISGHRSVSWYQQTPGQGLQFLFEYFSETQRNKGNFPGRFSGRQFSNSRSEMNVSTLELGDSALYLCASSPDGGPGYGYTFGSGTRLTVV.

This clone was counted many times. This rearrangement joins TRBV20-1 to TRBJ2-1; D remains ambiguous. Germline V gene data show CDR1 as DFQATT and CDR2 as SNEGSKA (reference sequence). The CDR3 runs 16 residues. The ends were cut back, 2 bases at V and 2 bases at J, with 16 bases in the middle. CDR3 protein: CSARKGPGVAYNEQFF. For the CDR3, the DNA is TGCAGTGCTAGAAAGGGTCCTGGAGTCGCCTACAATGAGCAGTTCTTC.

This clone was detected ten times or more. A much larger clone lies one base from this, so it may be a read error. The chain combines TRBV28 with TRBJ2-7; TRBD1 is a possible D gene (5 bases). The V end was cut by 6 bases, the J end by 1 base, with 16 bases between. This CDR3 is built from 15 residues. Germline CDR1 MDHEN, CDR2 SYDVKM. The CDR3 region is CASRPPWGLSYEQYF. CDR3 DNA sequence: TGTGCCAGCAGGCCTCCTTGGGGCCTTTCCTACGAGCAGTACTTC. The whole variable domain, filled in from reference TRBV28 and TRBJ2-7, reads DVKVTQSSRYLVKRTGEKVFLECVQDMDHENMFWYRQDPGLGLRLIYFSYDVKMKEKGDIPEGYSVSREKKERFSLILESASTNQTSMYLCASRPPWGLSYEQYFGPGTRLTVT.

The rearrangement uses TRBV20-1 and TRBJ1-5, with D unresolved. CDR3 length: 12 amino acids. Per the germline V gene, CDR1 is DFQATT and CDR2 is SNEGSKA (reference sequence). V shed 2 bases and J shed 4 bases, with 6 bases lying between them. In DNA form, the CDR3 reads TGCAGTGCTAGACCTCAGAATCAGCCCCAGCATTTT. Translated: CSARPQNQPQHF.

This clone is termed medium-sized. The rearrangement links TRBV28 to TRBJ2-7; D ambiguous. Germline values: CDR1 MDHEN, CDR2 SYDVKM. Trimming left V 6 bases short and J 4 bases short, with 7 bases between. This CDR3 is 11 amino acids long. Written as DNA, the CDR3 is TGTGCCAGCAGCCACCGATACGAGCAGTACTTC. It specifies CASSHRYEQYF.

This clone was counted a single time. The chain uses TRBV7-2 and TRBJ1-2; the match to TRBD1 covers 7 bases. The V gene's germline CDR1 is SGHTA and CDR2 FQGNSA. After removal of 5 bases from V and 8 bases from J, the junction contained 8 bases not matched to a gene. There are 13 residues in the CDR3. CDR3 DNA sequence: TGTGCCAGCAGCCCGACAGGGTCGGGGGGCTACACCTTC. Translation gives CASSPTGSGGYTF. Filled out from reference TRBV7-2 and TRBJ1-2, the complete variable domain reads GAGVSQSPSNKVTEKGKDVELRCDPISGHTALYWYRQSLGQGLEFLIYFQGNSAPDKSGLPSDRFSAERTGGSVSTLTIQRTQQEDSAVYLCASSPTGSGGYTFGSGTRLTVV.

This clone was observed many times. This may arise from a read error, as a much more abundant clone is one base away. This CDR3 fails to terminate in the conserved phenylalanine or tryptophan, so it likely reflects a read error. This rearrangement joins TRBV19 to TRBJ1-1, with TRBD1 matching 8 bases. The germline gives CDR1 LNHDA, CDR2 SQIVND (reference sequence). The CDR3 covers 15 residues. After removal of 2 bases from V and 8 bases from J, the junction contained 10 bases not matched to a gene. The CDR3 nucleotides are TGTGCCAGTAGTATACCGAGGACAGGGCTCCCGGAAGCTTTCCTT. Translating gives CASSIPRTGLPEAFL.

This clone has at least ten counts. This rearrangement joins TRBV4-1 to TRBJ1-2; weak D call: TRBD1 (5 bases). This CDR3 contains 18 residues. Germline loops: CDR1 MGHRA, CDR2 YSYEKL. Trimming took off 1 base at V and 5 bases at J, with 23 bases between the two ends. CDR3 DNA sequence: TGCGCCAGCAGCCAAGCCCCGGATGGGGCGGGACGTGGTTATGGCTACACCTTC. Translation gives CASSQAPDGAGRGYGYTF.

Judged by abundance, this clone is medium-sized. The rearrangement joins TRBV27 to TRBJ2-7, with 9 bases that match TRBD1. V lost 5 bases to trimming and J lost 0 bases; unmatched junction nucleotides: 11. CDR1 is MNHEY, CDR2 SMNVEV, per germline (reference sequence). CDR3 length: 17 amino acids. The CDR3 nucleotides read TGTGCCAGCAGTCCCTATGGACAGGGGACCAACTCCTACGAGCAGTACTTC. Translated, it gives CASSPYGQGTNSYEQYF.

The chain uses TRBV30 and TRBJ2-1; D gene unclear. The germline V and J ends were trimmed by 2 bases and 7 bases, with 9 bases remaining between them. The germline V gene has CDR1 GTSNPN and CDR2 SVGIG (reference sequence). This CDR3 region has 12 residues. The CDR3 coding sequence is TGTGCCTGGAGTTTGATGAGGAATGAGCAGTTCTTC. Translating gives CAWSLMRNEQFF.

This chain connects TRBV18 to TRBJ1-5; tentative D call: TRBD1 (5 bases). This CDR3 has 15 amino acids. V gave up 1 base and J gave up 1 base, with 8 bases separating them. The germline CDR1 and CDR2 sequences are KGHSH and LQKENI. The CDR3 here is CASSPLRDSNQPQHF. The CDR3 region has the DNA TGTGCCAGCTCACCACTCCGGGACAGCAATCAGCCCCAGCATTTT. Variable domain in full (rest from reference TRBV18 and TRBJ1-5): NAGVMQNPRHLVRRRGQEARLRCSPMKGHSHVYWYRQLPEEGLKFMVYLQKENIIDESGMPKERFSAEFPKEGPSILRIQQVVRGDSAAYFCASSPLRDSNQPQHFGDGTRLSIL.

The J gene is TRBJ1-5, the V gene TRBV30, with D hard to call. This CDR3 contains 14 residues. Trimming cost V 1 base and J 3 bases, with 10 bases left between them. Germline V gives CDR1 GTSNPN, CDR2 SVGIG (reference sequence). The CDR3 sequence: CAWSGRQYNQPQHF. The DNA for the CDR3 is TGTGCCTGGAGTGGTAGGCAGTACAATCAGCCCCAGCATTTT.

This clone was seen repeatedly, ten times or more. This chain uses TRBV3-2 with TRBJ2-3; the DNA was not compared with TRBD2, the D call given in the table. TRBV3-2 is described as a pseudogene. The length of the CDR3 is 17 residues. The CDR3 loop is CASSPLTSGRGTDTQYF. The CDR3 bases are TGTGCCAGCAGCCCTTTGACTAGCGGGAGGGGGACAGATACGCAGTATTTT.

Many counts were recorded for this clone. The J gene is TRBJ1-2, the V gene TRBV5-6, with no clear D. Trimming took off 1 base at V and 3 bases at J, with 4 bases between the two ends. This CDR3 has 12 amino acids. CDR1 is SGHDT and CDR2 is YYEEEE in the germline V gene. The CDR3 region has the DNA TGTGCCAGCAGCTTGTACGACTATGGCTACACCTTC. It yields the protein CASSLYDYGYTF.

This clone was recorded many times. The rearrangement links TRBV5-1 to TRBJ2-1; D remains ambiguous. The V and J ends lost 1 base and 0 bases respectively, with 8 bases between them. CDR1 is SGHRS and CDR2 is YFSETQ in the germline V gene. This CDR3 is 15 amino acids long. The CDR3 bases are TGCGCCAGCAGCTTGTCCGAGAGCTCCTACAATGAGCAGTTCTTC. This sequence encodes CASSLSESSYNEQFF.

In its sample, this clone was seen a few times. The V and J genes are TRBV28 and TRBJ1-2; the match to TRBD1 covers 7 bases. Per germline, CDR1 MDHEN and CDR2 SYDVKM. The CDR3 sequence is 15 residues long. J lost 2 bases, V lost 7 bases, and 10 bases had no gene match. The CDR3, as DNA: TGTGCCAGCAACCGCAGGGGGGCTACAAACTATGGCTACACCTTC. This gives the protein CASNRRGATNYGYTF.

This clone was counted ten times or more. V is TRBV7-2 and J is TRBJ2-2; TRBD2 matches 11 bases. V lost 6 bases to trimming and J lost 3 bases; unmatched junction nucleotides: 12. The germline CDR1 and CDR2 sequences are SGHTA and FQGNSA. The CDR3 length is 18 residues. CDR3 sequence (DNA): TGTGCCAGCAGATCCCACTTTAGCGGGAGGGCGGACACCGGGGAGCTGTTTTTT. Translation: CASRSHFSGRADTGELFF.

This chain uses TRBV28 with TRBJ2-1; TRBD2 matches 7 bases. The CDR3 loop spans 15 amino acids. V lost 4 bases and J lost 12; bases outside the gene matches: 15. The germline V gene has CDR1 MDHEN and CDR2 SYDVKM. The CDR3 DNA is TGTGCCAGCAGTTCTCGGACTAGTGGGAGTGATTTGCAGTTCTTC. Translated: CASSSRTSGSDLQFF.

This chain links TRBV24-1 with TRBJ2-2, with 8 bases lining up with TRBD2. V was pared by 8 bases and J by 1 base, with 2 bases of the junction left unmatched. This CDR3 has 14 residues. From germline, CDR1 is KGHDR and CDR2 SFDVKD. In DNA form, the CDR3 reads TGTGCCACCAAGACTAGCGAGAACACCGGGGAGCTGTTTTTT. Encoded protein: CATKTSENTGELFF.

This clone occurred many times. The V gene is TRBV4-1, the J gene TRBJ2-4; no reliable D call. CDR3 length: 15 residues. V lost 0 bases, J lost 5 bases, and 11 bases lay in between. Germline V gene lookup returns CDR1 MGHRA and CDR2 YSYEKL. The CDR3 nucleotides are TGCGCCAGCAGCCAAGAAGGGTTTCTCCAAAACATTCAGTACTTC. It translates to CASSQEGFLQNIQYF.

This clone appeared a few times. A read error may be the cause here, since a much bigger clone is one base away. The J gene is TRBJ2-2, the V gene TRBV5-4, with unresolved D. V lost 0 bases and J lost 9, with 6 bases in between. The CDR3 is 12 amino acids. Germline V gene data show CDR1 as SGHNT and CDR2 as YYREEE (reference sequence). CDR3 loop: CASSLAGWELFF. As DNA, the CDR3 is TGTGCCAGCAGCTTGGCAGGCTGGGAGCTGTTTTTT.

This clone is labeled as medium-sized. Distinct nucleotide sequences in the sample also encode this CDR3. The J gene is TRBJ2-3, the V gene TRBV18, with 9 bases matching TRBD2. In germline, CDR1 is KGHSH, CDR2 LQKENI. V was clipped by 3 bases and J by 0 bases; unmatched bases: 1. This CDR3 contains 15 residues. The CDR3 loop is CASSPLAGSTDTQYF. The CDR3 bases are TGTGCCAGCTCACCCCTAGCGGGAAGCACAGATACGCAGTATTTT.

In its sample, this clone was seen many times. The chain is built from TRBV30 and TRBJ2-5, with TRBD2 matching 12 bases. CDR1 GTSNPN and CDR2 SVGIG come from the germline V gene (reference sequence). After removal of 0 bases from V and 2 bases from J, the junction contained 4 bases not matched to a gene. This CDR3 region has 16 residues. The CDR3 protein is CAWSVSLAGGQETQYF. The CDR3 DNA reads as TGTGCCTGGAGTGTAAGTCTAGCGGGAGGGCAAGAGACCCAGTACTTC.

Details on this clone: Because the CDR3 is missing its conserved closing phenylalanine or tryptophan, this is likely a read error. This chain joins TRBV4-3 and TRBJ2-3; 8 positions match TRBD1. The CDR3 spans 15 residues. V was pared by 4 bases and J by 2 bases, with 5 bases of the junction left unmatched. CDR1 is LGHNA and CDR2 is YSLEER in the germline V gene. In DNA form, the CDR3 reads TGCGCCAGCAGCCGGGACAGGCGGGCCACAGATACGCAGTATCTT. Translating gives CASSRDRRATDTQYL.

This clone was seen repeatedly, ten times or more. The chain recombines TRBV5-8 with TRBJ1-5; TRBD1 matches 9 bases. Germline CDR1 reads SGHTS; CDR2 reads YDEGEE. The trim removed 1 base at V and 6 bases at J, leaving 5 bases unmatched. The CDR3 covers 15 residues. DNA for the CDR3: TGTGCCAGCAGCTTGCGACAGGGGGTTAGTCAGCCCCAGCATTTT. It codes for CASSLRQGVSQPQHF.

This clone has a count of ten or more. CDR3 sequence reads: CASSQPREGVNEKLFF. The CDR3 nucleotides are TGTGCCAGCAGTCAACCGCGAGAGGGCGTTAATGAAAAACTGTTTTTT. This chain links TRBV2 with TRBJ1-4; the D is unclear. The germline V gene has CDR1 SNHLY and CDR2 FYNNEI. V was pared by 5 bases and J by 4 bases, with 17 bases between. This CDR3 has 16 residues.

This clone appeared many times. The rearrangement joins TRBV7-8 to TRBJ2-3; 8 positions agree with TRBD2. The CDR3 runs to 16 residues. With 2 bases clipped from V and 5 bases from J, the junction kept 9 bases outside the gene matches. Germline-derived CDR1 and CDR2 are SGHVS and FQNEAQ. CDR3 amino acids: CASSLSSAGELDTQYF. The CDR3 DNA follows: TGTGCCAGCAGCTTAAGCTCAGCGGGAGAACTAGATACGCAGTATTTT.

This clone showed up many times. This same CDR3 is encoded by further DNA sequences in the sample. The chain carries TRBV5-6 and TRBJ2-7, with D unclear. V gave up 1 base and J gave up 2 bases, with 4 bases separating them. Germline CDR1 SGHDT, CDR2 YYEEEE. The CDR3 consists of 12 residues. The CDR3 sequence: CASSLKTYEQYF. CDR3 nucleotides: TGTGCCAGCAGCTTGAAAACCTACGAGCAGTACTTC.

Ten or more counts support this clone. This chain joins TRBV12-3 or TRBV12-4 and TRBJ2-4; TRBD1 matches 10 bases. After removal of 4 bases from V and 7 bases from J, the junction contained 1 base not matched to a gene. CDR3 length: 13 amino acids. In nucleotides, the CDR3 is TGTGCCAGCAGTTGGGGACAGGGGAACATTCAGTACTTC. Translated, it gives CASSWGQGNIQYF.

V gene TRBV3-1 combines with J gene TRBJ2-1; TRBD2 is a possible D gene (5 bases). Germline assignment: CDR1 LGHDT and CDR2 YNNKEL (reference sequence). V lost 0 bases, J lost 11 bases, and 14 bases lay in between. The CDR3 is 14 residues long. CDR3 sequence: CASSQDEGLQKQFF. In DNA, the CDR3 is TGTGCCAGCAGCCAAGATGAAGGACTCCAAAAGCAGTTCTTC.

This clone was picked up many times. The chain links TRBV6-1 to TRBJ2-5; tentative D call: TRBD2 (6 bases). Germline assignment: CDR1 MNHNS and CDR2 SASEGT. Trimming removed 9 bases from V and 2 bases from J, with 13 bases in between. The CDR3 runs to 13 residues. The CDR3 region has the DNA TGTGCCAGTAATCTAGCGAGGCAAGAGACCCAGTACTTC. Translating it yields CASNLARQETQYF.

The table lists this clone with many counts. V and J are TRBV29-1 and TRBJ2-5, with 9 bases matching TRBD2. Germline V lookup: CDR1 SQVTM, CDR2 ANQGSEA. Trimming took 6 bases from V and 4 from J; bases not matched to a gene: 9. The CDR3 is 14 residues long. CDR3 nucleotide sequence: TGCAGCGTCCTAGGGGCTAGCGGGGTAGAGACCCAGTACTTC. This translates into CSVLGASGVETQYF.